These T cell receptor beta chains were read from a single sample in a study of shared clonotypes between healthy human individuals. Here immunoSEQ multiplex PCR was the method, and the copy in TCRdb shows in-frame clones only, minus some. The sample yields more than 400,000 clones, approximately 84% seen once. Sample: PBMCs. The receptors stem from a woman between 40 and 50 years old in good health. Some clones in this sample may be carry-over from other donors' samples. CDR3s include the opening cysteine and the closing phenylalanine or tryptophan. D genes are given only for firm matches. Not every row has a clone size; where given, it reads once, few, many or a size class.

TRBV7-9	TRBJ1-4	TRBD1	-	TGTGCCAGCAGCTTATGGCAGGGGGCGAACGAAAAACTGTTTTTT	CASSLWQGANEKLFF
TRBV7-2	TRBJ1-5	TRBD1	once	TGTGCCAGCAGCCTAACACAGGGGGCGGGTCAGCCCCAGCATTTT	CASSLTQGAGQPQHF
TRBV27	TRBJ2-7	-	-	TGTGCCAGTCCAACACCGGGACGTCCTGCCTACGAGCAGTACTTC	CASPTPGRPAYEQYF
TRBV5-4	TRBJ2-7	-	-	TGTGCCAGCAGCTTAGACCCGACCTACGAGCAGTACTTC	CASSLDPTYEQYF
TRBV7-2	TRBJ2-7	-	few	TGTGCCAGCAGCCTGGCCAGGTACGAGCAGTACTTC	CASSLARYEQYF
TRBV14	TRBJ2-5	-	-	TGTGCCAGCAGCCAGAGACAGTACCAAGAGACCCAGTACTTC	CASSQRQYQETQYF
TRBV19	TRBJ2-4	TRBD1	-	TGTGCCAGTAGTTTGGGACAGGGAAACATTCAGTACTTC	CASSLGQGNIQYF
TRBV9	TRBJ2-1	-	-	TGTGCCAGCAGCGTAGGTCCGGGGCAGGGGTGGGATGAGCAGTTCTTC	CASSVGPGQGWDEQFF
TRBV5-1	TRBJ1-1	-	-	TGCGCCAGCAGCTTCCGGGACACTAACACTGAAGCTTTCTTT	CASSFRDTNTEAFF
TRBV25-1	TRBJ1-2	-	-	TGTGCCAGCAGTGAACACGTACAGGCGACAGGCTACACCTTC	CASSEHVQATGYTF
TRBV30	TRBJ2-3	-	-	TGTGCCTGGAGTGATGGCCCCTCCTGGGATACGCAGTATTTT	CAWSDGPSWDTQYF
TRBV7-9	TRBJ1-2	-	-	TGTGCCAGCACGGGGGACGGGAATTCGGGCTACACCTTC	CASTGDGNSGYTF
TRBV9	TRBJ1-2	-	-	TGTGCCAGCAGCCCCGGTGGAGAGGGGGGTGGCTACACCTTT	CASSPGGEGGGYTF
TRBV5-4	TRBJ1-1	TRBD1	few	TGTGCCAGCAGCTTGGGGGACAGGGGCACTGAAGCTTTCTTT	CASSLGDRGTEAFF
TRBV28	TRBJ1-2	TRBD1	-	TGTGCCAGCAGTTTACTCAGCGACAGGGAGGGATATGGCTACACCTTC	CASSLLSDREGYGYTF
TRBV6-1	TRBJ1-1	-	-	TGTGCCAGCAACACGGAAGGGGACACTGAAGCTTTCTTT	CASNTEGDTEAFF
TRBV18	TRBJ2-7	TRBD2	-	TGTGCCAGCTCACCAGGGGGGACTAGCGGGAGCGGTGGATACGAGCAGTACTTC	CASSPGGTSGSGGYEQYF
TRBV15	TRBJ1-5	-	-	TGTGCCACCAGTCCGGGCAGGGATCGTCAGCCCCAGCATTTT	CATSPGRDRQPQHF
TRBV4-3	TRBJ2-7	-	few	TGCGCCAGCAGCCAAGGGGCTAGCGCGTCCTACGAGCAGTACTTC	CASSQGASASYEQYF
TRBV9	TRBJ1-1	-	many	TGTGCCAGCAGCGTAGGGCAAAGAGACACTGAAGCTTTCTTT	CASSVGQRDTEAFF
TRBV18	TRBJ1-5	TRBD1	-	TGTGCCAGCTCACTAACAGGGGGCCGGGAGCCCCAGCATTTT	CASSLTGGREPQHF
TRBV29-1	TRBJ1-1	-	-	TGCAGCGTTGTGGGGCTGGGGACTGAAGCTTTCTTT	CSVVGLGTEAFF
TRBV6-1	TRBJ1-2	-	many	TGTGCCAGCAGTTGGTCCGGGACGGCAGAATATGGCTACACCTTC	CASSWSGTAEYGYTF
TRBV18	TRBJ1-6	TRBD1	-	TGTGCCAGCTCCCCGGGACAGGGGGCTTATTCACCCCTCCACTTT	CASSPGQGAYSPLHF
TRBV28	TRBJ1-1	-	-	TGTGCCAGCAGTCCGCAGGACAGACCCACTGAAGCTTTCTTT	CASSPQDRPTEAFF
TRBV28	TRBJ2-7	-	-	TGTGCCAGCAGTTTATGGGGCAAAGGGTCCTCCTACGAGCAGTACTTC	CASSLWGKGSSYEQYF
TRBV5-1	TRBJ2-3	TRBD2	many	TGCGCCAGCAGCCCGAGCGGGGCAGATACGCAGTATTTT	CASSPSGADTQYF
TRBV5-1	TRBJ1-5	-	-	TGCGCCAGCAGGCAAGACGGGAATCGGCAATCAGCCCCAGCATTT	CASRQDGNRQSAPAF
TRBV10-1	TRBJ1-1	-	-	TGCGCCAGCAGTCCCATACGGACGGTGAACACTGAAGCTTTCTTT	CASSPIRTVNTEAFF
TRBV5-6	TRBJ1-1	-	-	TGTGCCAGCAGCTGGGGAGGGGCCCGCCCGGCTTTCTTT	CASSWGGARPAFF
TRBV2	TRBJ1-1	-	-	TGTGCCAGCAGTTCCCAGACAACATCCTATGAAGCTTTCTTT	CASSSQTTSYEAFF
TRBV9	TRBJ2-7	TRBD1	-	TGTGCCAGCAGCCCACAGGGGAGCTCCTACGAGCAGTACTTC	CASSPQGSSYEQYF